This paragraph reports one T cell receptor (beta chain). The antigen is undetermined. TCRdb re-called the 5' RACE reads; one entry per CDR3 protein, DNA not given. This listing includes 500,000 to 600,000 distinct CDR3 sequences. These data come from a study of T cells expressing NK-cell markers. General observations from the study: Dominance of the CD3+CD56-NKG2C+ fraction by these clonotypes also held in a handful of donors.

This CDR3 has 15 residues. Germline V lookup: CDR1 MNHEY, CDR2 SVGAGI. Input material: blood T cells: a sorted CD56 or NKG2C T cell subset, CD4+ or CD8+ T cells, or bulk PBMC T cells (not recorded which). This clonotype was obtained from a man between 18 and 29 years old in good health. The rearrangement joins TRBV6-5 to TRBJ2-6; TCRdb's D call of TRBD1 is untestable without DNA. The CDR3 loop is CASSYLTGGTNVLTF.